These 22 T cell receptor beta chains were sequenced from one sample in a study of cytomegalovirus exposure and HLA in healthy donors. Use of 60 Vbeta and 13 Jbeta primers characterized the PCR. Sequencing used immunoSEQ multiplex PCR; TCRdb keeps in-frame clones, though not all of them. The table records about 120,000 clones, roughly three quarters of them present only once. The sample consisted of PBMCs. The origin of the receptors is a woman between 40 and 55 years old in good health and CMV-seropositive.

This clone has a single count. The J gene is TRBJ2-2, the V gene TRBV2; D not certain. Trimming pared 2 bases from V and 3 bases from J, leaving 7 bases between. The germline gives CDR1 SNHLY, CDR2 FYNNEI. The CDR3 extends over 14 amino acids. The CDR3 sequence: CASSELEDTGELFF. Here the CDR3 DNA reads TGTGCCAGCAGTGAACTTGAGGACACCGGGGAGCTGTTTTTT.

This chain links TRBV14 with TRBJ1-1, with D possibly matching TRBD1 (5 bases). The V end lost 4 bases, the J end lost 3 bases, and 12 bases lay between the germline ends. CDR1 is SGHDN, CDR2 FVKESK, per germline. The CDR3 is 14 amino acids. The CDR3 DNA sequence: TGTGCCAGCAGCCTCGGGGGGTTACACACTGAAGCTTTCTTT. As protein: CASSLGGLHTEAFF.

V usage is TRBV30 and J usage is TRBJ2-7; tentatively, D is TRBD2 (5 bases). The CDR3 extends over 15 amino acids. Germline V lookup: CDR1 GTSNPN, CDR2 SVGIG (reference sequence). V lost 4 bases, J lost 0 bases, and 16 bases lay in between. CDR3 protein: CAWKVSGSSSYEQYF. CDR3 bases: TGTGCCTGGAAGGTATCGGGGAGTAGCTCCTACGAGCAGTACTTC.

This clone was found a few times. The chain links TRBV4-1 to TRBJ1-6; TRBD1 is a possible D gene (5 bases). Trimming shortened V by 1 base and J by 9 bases, and 22 bases separated the two germline ends. This CDR3 is built from 18 residues. Germline V gene sequence: CDR1 MGHRA, CDR2 YSYEKL. The CDR3 DNA reads TGCGCCAGCAGCCAAGGGAGGTCCCAGGCTCGCGGGGGTTCACCCCTCCACTTT. Protein: CASSQGRSQARGGSPLHF.

In this sample, this clone turned up once. The rearrangement uses TRBV19 and TRBJ1-4, with D unclear. The V gene lost 6 bases and the J gene lost 8 bases, with 16 bases spanning the gap. The CDR3 contains 14 residues. Per germline, CDR1 LNHDA and CDR2 SQIVND (reference sequence). The chain's CDR3 is CASRPPGEAEKLFF. The CDR3 region has the DNA TGTGCCAGTAGACCTCCCGGGGAGGCCGAAAAACTGTTTTTT.

This chain joins TRBV19 and TRBJ1-2, with a weak D call TRBD1 (5 bases). The V and J ends lost 6 bases and 1 base respectively, with 18 bases between them. From germline, CDR1 is LNHDA and CDR2 SQIVND (reference sequence). This CDR3 has 16 amino acids. The CDR3 DNA follows: TGTGCCAGTAGGCCCCTGGCGGGACCCTATAACTATGGCTACACCTTC. Protein product: CASRPLAGPYNYGYTF. Complete variable domain (other parts from reference TRBV19 and TRBJ1-2): DGGITQSPKYLFRKEGQNVTLSCEQNLNHDAMYWYRQDPGQGLRLIYYSQIVNDFQKGDIAEGYSVSREKKESFPLTVTSAQKNPTAFYLCASRPLAGPYNYGYTFGSGTRLTVV.

The genes are TRBV15 and TRBJ1-5, with D tentatively TRBD1 (5 bases). V lost 4 bases and J lost 9, with 19 bases in between. This CDR3 contains 15 residues. Per germline, CDR1 LNHNV and CDR2 YYDKDF (reference sequence). The CDR3 DNA is TGTGCCACCAGCACGGGGGACGGCTCGAAAAGGCCCCAGCATTTT. Protein: CATSTGDGSKRPQHF.

This sequence joins TRBV4-2 and TRBJ2-3; 7 positions match TRBD2. The germline V gene encodes CDR1 LGHNA and CDR2 YNFKEQ. The CDR3 extends over 17 amino acids. V gave up 3 bases and J gave up 2 bases; unmatched junction bases: 11. CDR3 DNA sequence: TGTGCCAGCAGCCACTCTCTCCGGGACTACACCACAGATACGCAGTATTTT. Its protein product is CASSHSLRDYTTDTQYF.

This clone was seen more than once but under ten times. In nucleotides, the CDR3 is TGTGCCTGGAGTGGGCAGGTAGGAGAGACCCAGTACTTC. The encoded protein is CAWSGQVGETQYF. The V call is TRBV30, the J call TRBJ2-5, with D unresolved. V was shortened by 1 base and J by 4 bases, with 10 bases between the two germline ends. Germline V gene sequence: CDR1 GTSNPN, CDR2 SVGIG (reference sequence). The CDR3 runs to 13 residues.

V and J are TRBV5-1 and TRBJ1-2; the D is unclear. V was shortened by 1 base and J by 6 bases, with 10 bases between the two germline ends. This CDR3 comprises 13 residues. Looked up from germline, CDR1 is SGHRS and CDR2 is YFSETQ. This CDR3 reads CASSLQPGDGYTF. CDR3 DNA sequence: TGCGCCAGCAGCTTGCAGCCGGGAGATGGCTACACCTTC.

This rearrangement joins TRBV18 to TRBJ2-2; D remains ambiguous. CDR1 is KGHSH and CDR2 is LQKENI in the germline V gene. Trimming shortened V by 2 bases and J by 0 bases, and 10 bases separated the two germline ends. The CDR3 contains 16 residues. The CDR3: CASSPIEVTNTGELFF. For the CDR3, the DNA is TGTGCCAGCTCACCAATAGAGGTAACGAACACCGGGGAGCTGTTTTTT.

The chain recombines TRBV29-1 with TRBJ2-1; 10 nucleotides agree with TRBD2. The germline gives CDR1 SQVTM, CDR2 ANQGSEA. With V trimmed by 6 bases and J by 4 bases, 9 bases remained unmatched. The CDR3 length is 15 residues. The CDR3 is CSVLPSGGGYNEQFF. The CDR3 nucleotides are TGCAGCGTCCTTCCTAGCGGGGGAGGGTACAATGAGCAGTTCTTC.

The gene calls are TRBV10-3 and TRBJ2-7; a possible D gene is TRBD1 (6 bases). The CDR3 extends over 15 amino acids. CDR1 and CDR2 (germline): ENHRY, SYGVKD. The germline V and J ends were trimmed by 3 bases and 2 bases, with 14 bases remaining between them. For the CDR3, the DNA is TGTGCCATCAGTGACTCCGGACAGACTGCCTACGAGCAGTACTTC. It codes for CAISDSGQTAYEQYF.

V is TRBV5-1 and J is TRBJ2-3, with D maybe TRBD1 (5 bases). Germline CDR1 reads SGHRS; CDR2 reads YFSETQ. V gave up 0 bases and J gave up 6 bases, with 14 bases separating them. This CDR3 is built from 15 residues. CDR3: CASSLGQKKGDTQYF. In nucleotides, the CDR3 is TGCGCCAGCAGCTTGGGACAGAAGAAGGGGGATACGCAGTATTTT.

The rearrangement links TRBV30 to TRBJ1-3; 7 bases line up with TRBD1. The CDR3 length is 15 residues. Germline trimming cut 1 base from V and 2 bases from J; bases unmatched to any gene: 5. In germline, CDR1 is GTSNPN, CDR2 SVGIG (reference sequence). CDR3 amino acids: CAWSDTGAAGNTIYF. The DNA for the CDR3 is TGTGCCTGGAGTGATACAGGGGCCGCTGGAAACACCATATATTTT.

This chain uses TRBV2 with TRBJ1-5, with D possibly matching TRBD1 (6 bases). Deletions cut 6 bases from V and 0 bases from J, with 12 bases between. The CDR3 is 15 amino acids. Germline V gives CDR1 SNHLY, CDR2 FYNNEI. The CDR3 DNA reads TGTGCCAGCAGAGAGGACAGTTATAGCAATCAGCCCCAGCATTTT. Its translation: CASREDSYSNQPQHF.

The table lists this clone with a few counts. The CDR3 nucleotides are TGCGCCAGCAGCCACACCGGGACTAGCGGGGTCACCGGGGAGCTGTTTTTT. Protein sequence: CASSHTGTSGVTGELFF. This chain uses TRBV4-1 with TRBJ2-2; 13 nucleotides agree with TRBD2. The CDR3 runs 17 residues. Trimming removed 3 bases from V and 4 bases from J; junction bases left unmatched: 5. The germline V gene has CDR1 MGHRA and CDR2 YSYEKL.

A few counts support this clone. V gene TRBV6-1 combines with J gene TRBJ1-2; D gene unclear. The germline V gene encodes CDR1 MNHNS and CDR2 SASEGT. V was trimmed by 2 bases and J by 0 bases, leaving 4 bases between them. This CDR3 is 13 amino acids long. In DNA form, the CDR3 reads TGTGCCAGCAGTGAAACAGCTAACTATGGCTACACCTTC. This encodes CASSETANYGYTF.

The rearrangement joins TRBV11-3 to TRBJ2-7; 7 nucleotides agree with TRBD2. Losses at the gene ends were 6 bases for V and 0 bases for J; bases not matched to a gene: 8. The CDR3 sequence is 15 residues long. Germline values: CDR1 SGHNT, CDR2 YENEEA. This CDR3 is CASRPSGETSYEQYF. The CDR3 nucleotides read TGTGCCAGCAGACCAAGCGGGGAAACCTCCTACGAGCAGTACTTC. The full variable domain, its missing parts supplied by reference TRBV11-3 and TRBJ2-7, is EAGVVQSPRYKIIEKKQPVAFWCNPISGHNTLYWYLQNLGQGPELLIRYENEEAVDDSQLPKDRFSAERLKGVDSTLKIQPAELGDSAVYLCASRPSGETSYEQYFGPGTRLTVT.

This clone was detected only once. V and J are TRBV5-4 and TRBJ1-2; 8 bases match TRBD1. Trimming at V came to 1 base and at J to 8 bases, leaving 16 bases not matched to a gene. The CDR3 is made up of 17 amino acids. Germline CDR1 is SGHNT and CDR2 is YYREEE (reference sequence). The CDR3 sequence: CASSLPLGQGGDEGYTF. CDR3 coding DNA: TGTGCCAGCAGCTTGCCCTTAGGACAGGGAGGTGATGAAGGCTACACCTTC.

The chain combines TRBV21-1 with TRBJ1-1; the D call TRBD1 from the table was never checked on the DNA. TRBV21-1 corresponds to a pseudogene. This CDR3 is built from 18 residues. In DNA form, the CDR3 reads TGTGCCAGCACCCCACTCCGGGACAGGGGGCGCGGAAACACTGAAGCTTTCTTT. Translating gives CASTPLRDRGRGNTEAFF.

The rearrangement links TRBV2 to TRBJ2-2, with 10 bases matching TRBD1. The V segment lost 6 bases and the J segment 6 bases; nucleotides outside the gene matches: 1. The CDR3 sequence is 13 residues long. The germline CDR1 and CDR2 sequences are SNHLY and FYNNEI. The CDR3 bases are TGTGCCAGCAGCGGACAGGGGGCCGGGGAGCTGTTTTTT. Residues: CASSGQGAGELFF.